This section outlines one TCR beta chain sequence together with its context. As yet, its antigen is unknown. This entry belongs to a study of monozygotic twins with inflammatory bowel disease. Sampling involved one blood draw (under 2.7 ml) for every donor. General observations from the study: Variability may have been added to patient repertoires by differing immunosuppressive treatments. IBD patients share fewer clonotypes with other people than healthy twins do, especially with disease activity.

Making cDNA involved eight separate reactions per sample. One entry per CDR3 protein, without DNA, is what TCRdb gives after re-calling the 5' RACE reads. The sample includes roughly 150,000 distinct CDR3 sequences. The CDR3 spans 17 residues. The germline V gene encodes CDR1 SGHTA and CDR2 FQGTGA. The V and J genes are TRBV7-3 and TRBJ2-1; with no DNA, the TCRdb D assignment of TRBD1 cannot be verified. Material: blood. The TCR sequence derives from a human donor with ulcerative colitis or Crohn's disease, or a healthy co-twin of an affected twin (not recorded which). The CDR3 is CASSLVGRGGGANEQFF.